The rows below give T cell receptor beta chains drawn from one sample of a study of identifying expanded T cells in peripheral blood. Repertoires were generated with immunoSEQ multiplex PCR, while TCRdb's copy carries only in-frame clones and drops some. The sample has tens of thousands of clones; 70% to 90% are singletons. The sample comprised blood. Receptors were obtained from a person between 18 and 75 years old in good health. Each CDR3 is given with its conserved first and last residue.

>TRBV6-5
CASSYAAGPHEQYF
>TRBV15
CATSSVRRGGYTF
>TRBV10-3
CAIGVSGPGGTQYF
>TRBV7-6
CASSSLQETQYF
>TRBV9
CASSLTGGRDEQYF
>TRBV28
CASSSQTSGGDYNEQFF
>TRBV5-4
CASSLQGARTEAFF
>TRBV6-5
CASRQGALRSYTF
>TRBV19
CASSRAEGSSYNEQFF
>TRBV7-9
CASSLNSFNEQFF
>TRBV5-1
CASSARVNYEQYF
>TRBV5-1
CASSLTGASYEQYF
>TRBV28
CASGLGKTGGFTDTQYF
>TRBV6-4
CASSEGASGGNEQFF
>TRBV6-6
CASSPPQDPSPLHF
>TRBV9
CASSVASGNTGELFF
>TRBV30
CAWSRTIRGNTIYF
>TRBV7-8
CASSYDSYEQYF
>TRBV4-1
CASSQDNTEAFF
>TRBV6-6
CASSYPRGQGSSEAFF
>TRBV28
CASSSPGGRVTGELFF
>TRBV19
CASSSLEGQRGAQETQYF
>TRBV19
CASEEGEQFF
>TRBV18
CASSQGSGNQPQHF
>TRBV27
CASSLRYSGDPNYGYTF
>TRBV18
CASSRDRGASYEQYF
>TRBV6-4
CASSVGGPEAEQFF
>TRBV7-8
CASSPGLAGPIGGNEQFF
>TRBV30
CAWSQLPGLAGGELFF
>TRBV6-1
CASSEGYGTVRPYEQYF
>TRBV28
CASSFFRGPATEAFF
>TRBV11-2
CASSITGYEQFF
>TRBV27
CASSLLSSTDTQYF
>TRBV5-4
CASAETGANQETQYF
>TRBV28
CASSRPGLAGGETQYF
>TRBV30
CAWSVRGFDLDYEQYF
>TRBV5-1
CASSPTGQPQHF
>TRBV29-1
CSVALQGLNEQYF
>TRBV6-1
CASSEELEGVGEQYF
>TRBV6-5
CASRREMGYTF
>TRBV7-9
CASRQGIGDTEAFF
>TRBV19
CASRGAGSQETQYF
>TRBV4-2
CASSQAGAQGGNQPQHF
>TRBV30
CAWSVPGGETQYF
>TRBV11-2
CASSSTGGSTDTQYF
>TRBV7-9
CASSPQGQVDSNQPQHF
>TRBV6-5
CASSSPGRNTEAFF
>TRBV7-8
CASSSFRFRVKRNPNQPQHF
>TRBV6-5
CASSAQGSGYTF
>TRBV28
CASSEISYGYTF
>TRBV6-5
CASSYLGTGVYEQYF
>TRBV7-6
CASSLGGAGPNQPQHF
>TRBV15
CATSRRTSAITDTQYF